This T cell receptor beta chain was captured in a study of CD8 T cells in ankylosing spondylitis. Study-level points and caveats: Enrichment of disease-linked clones was reportedly significant in matched ankylosing spondylitis synovial fluid. Disease-linked clones, CD8+, were relatively rare in peripheral blood. A motif of several highly homologous TCR beta variants was seen as apparently characteristic of ankylosing spondylitis blood.

Concerning this clonotype itself: Its matching antigen is unknown.

Libraries for TCR beta were made by quantitative 5'-RACE with molecular barcodes. One entry per CDR3 protein results from TCRdb running MiXCR on the 5' RACE reads. This table holds about 130,000 distinct CDR3 sequences, roughly 6.6% found once. Germline V gene sequence: CDR1 SGHKS, CDR2 YYEKEE (reference sequence). This CDR3 region has 16 residues. J gave up 11 bases and V 2 bases, and 13 bases lay outside the gene matches. Material: blood, either unsorted or a sorted T cell fraction (not recorded which). This TCR was recovered from a female donor with ankylosing spondylitis or in good health (not recorded which). The rearrangement links TRBV5-5 to TRBJ1-1, with TRBD1 matching 12 bases. The CDR3 nucleotides are TGTGCCAGCAGCTTAAACCGGGACAGGGGGCTGATGGGGGCTTTCTTT. This translates into CASSLNRDRGLMGAFF.